This paragraph reports one T cell receptor (beta chain). In its sample, this clonotype was seen a few times. No cognate antigen has been identified for it. Per-base quality was not reported, and no clone a single base away is much larger than it. The sequencing machine was an Illumina HiSeq 2500. Quantitative 5'-RACE with molecular barcodes was used to prepare TCR beta libraries. Under the source paper's analysis protocol: A new computational method based on a probabilistic model of VDJ rearrangement was used to identify disease-linked TCR variants. TCRdb itself trimmed the public reads at Q25 with fastp, ran MiXCR and retained productive beta chains. One record per CDR3 amino acid sequence lists the most common genes and DNA. The V and J calls, along with clone size, are taken from TCRdb and not from the paper's own processing. This sample comprises about 800,000 distinct CDR3 sequences, around 11% of them detected only once. The ten most abundant clones make up roughly 0.51% of the sample.

The sample comes from a study of CD8 T cells in ankylosing spondylitis (dated 2017 in TCRdb). With regard to the full study: The study set out to find disease-linked TCR variants by profiling T cell receptor beta repertoires in ankylosing spondylitis patients and healthy donors. The full study cohort was made up of 25 ankylosing spondylitis patients and 108 healthy donors. Peripheral blood samples were taken, and synovial fluid was additionally collected from ankylosing spondylitis patients.

Beyond this particular receptor, the publication reports: The disease-linked clones were reported as significantly enriched in matched synovial fluid samples from ankylosing spondylitis patients. Some motif variants had previously been reported in the synovial fluid and blood of reactive arthritis patients, which suggests shared mechanisms of disease initiation. In peripheral blood, the disease-linked clones were found at relatively low frequencies and had a CD8+ phenotype. Blood from ankylosing spondylitis patients appeared to be characterized by a TCR beta motif made up of under ten highly homologous amino acid variants.

The CDR3, cysteine through phenylalanine, is 15 amino acids long. Only the CDR3 DNA stays, 45 bases, in frame from base 1. CDR1 and CDR2, per the germline V gene, are SGHRS and YFSETQ. V ends up 0 bases short and J 9 bases short, with an unmatched junction base count of 12. The sample taken for sequencing was blood, either unsorted or a sorted T cell fraction (not recorded which). This TCR was recovered from a male donor with ankylosing spondylitis. The sequence links TRBV5-1 to TRBJ2-7, with 7 bases in between that match TRBD2. The nucleotide sequence is TGCGCCAGCAGCTTGGCCGGGGATAGCGGGCCTCGGCAGTACTTC. Its protein reads: CASSLAGDSGPRQYF.